The 6 T cell receptor beta chains below all came from one sample that was sequenced in a study of blood T cell repertoires in COVID-19 (dated by TCRdb to 2018 to 2021). The method was the immunoSEQ multiplex PCR assay. TCRdb's version of the immuneACCESS table is confined to in-frame rearrangements and falls short of the full clone set. An unresolved V gene accounts for under half of the shortfall where checked; the remainder is of unknown origin. The sample includes about 80,000 clones, with about 91% observed a single time. The ten largest clones represent about 7% of the sample. Sequenced sample: peripheral blood. The receptors here all came from a woman older than 75 with acute or convalescent COVID-19.

V and J are TRBV23-1 and TRBJ1-2; D is unresolved. TRBV23-1 is known as an ORF, though its function is uncertain. Trimming left V 3 bases short and J 6 bases short, with 14 bases between. This CDR3 comprises 14 residues. The CDR3 protein is CASSHNAGVDGYTF. In DNA, the CDR3 is TGCGCCAGCAGTCATAATGCCGGAGTGGATGGCTACACCTTC.

In its sample, this clone was seen a few times. The rearrangement joins TRBV3-1 (or the pseudogene TRBV3-2) to TRBJ2-1, with 12 positions matching TRBD2. The CDR3 extends over 16 amino acids. The germline gives CDR1 LGHDT, CDR2 YNNKEL (reference sequence). With V trimmed by 4 bases and J by 8 bases, 9 bases remained unmatched. The CDR3: CASSLLTSGSRDEQFF. CDR3 DNA: TGTGCCAGCAGCCTATTGACTAGCGGGAGTCGCGATGAGCAGTTCTTC.

J is TRBJ1-1 and V is TRBV4-3, with D perhaps TRBD1 (5 bases). Germline-derived CDR1 and CDR2 are LGHNA and YSLEER. Trimming shortened V by 3 bases and J by 1 base, and 12 bases separated the two germline ends. The CDR3 consists of 15 residues. The CDR3 region is CASSQAPGGNTEAFF. In nucleotides, the CDR3 is TGCGCCAGCAGCCAGGCCCCCGGGGGGAACACTGAAGCTTTCTTT.

V gene TRBV11-2 combines with J gene TRBJ2-3, with 12 bases that match TRBD2. This CDR3 has 15 amino acids. V lost 5 bases, J lost 2 bases, and 2 bases stayed unmatched. Germline assignment: CDR1 SGHAT and CDR2 FQNNGV. The CDR3 DNA sequence: TGTGCCAGCAGCGGACTAGCGGGATACACAGATACGCAGTATTTT. Amino acids: CASSGLAGYTDTQYF.

A single count supports this clone. The V and J genes are TRBV29-1 and TRBJ2-3; D uncertain. Germline V gene lookup returns CDR1 SQVTM and CDR2 ANQGSEA. V dropped 3 bases and J dropped 6 bases, with 16 bases sitting between them. The CDR3 totals 14 residues. The DNA for the CDR3 is TGCAGCGTTGATGAAAGAGTCGAGGCGGATACGCAGTATTTT. Translation gives CSVDERVEADTQYF.

The rearrangement joins TRBV3-1 (or the pseudogene TRBV3-2) to TRBJ2-5; D gene ambiguous. Germline-derived CDR1 and CDR2 are LGHDT and YNNKEL (reference sequence). The CDR3 is made up of 14 amino acids. V was pared by 6 bases and J by 1 base, with 12 bases between. CDR3: CASRLQPFQETQYF. CDR3 coding DNA: TGTGCCAGCAGACTACAACCTTTCCAAGAGACCCAGTACTTC.